The sample holds a few counts of the clone carrying this T cell receptor (beta chain). The target antigen is unknown. The source of the sample is a study of regulatory and conventional T cells in RAG deficiency. Points from the study as a whole: Compared with controls, unique Treg TCR beta sequences dropped around 100-fold in Omenn syndrome and CID/AS. Shannon entropy fell and Simpson indices rose in RAG-deficient patients. Omenn patients showed >80% Treg-Tconv overlap and shorter CDR3 lengths.

Germline V gives CDR1 MDHEN, CDR2 SYDVKM. V lost 2 bases and J lost 5, with 6 bases in between. The CDR3 loop spans 12 amino acids. The repertoire was sequenced with immunoSEQ multiplex PCR; TCRdb's copy has only in-frame clones and lacks some. Here the sample spans some 9,000 clones, around 80% being singletons. The sample also formed part of further work on regulatory T cells. This second study notes: Primers: 52 TRBV forward and 13 TRBJ reverse. In patients, unique TRB V-J pairs were restricted and V/J usage skewed, especially in Tregs.

The receptor comes from a human donor in good health. The sequenced sample consisted of CD8+ T cells sorted from blood. The rearrangement uses TRBV28 and TRBJ2-5; D is unresolved. The CDR3: CASSLDRETQYF. In DNA, the CDR3 is TGTGCCAGCAGTTTAGATCGGGAGACCCAGTACTTC.